This TCR beta chain was obtained from a study of shared clonotypes between healthy human individuals. Data came from immunoSEQ multiplex PCR; TCRdb stores just in-frame clones and leaves some out. This sample has hundreds of thousands of clones, with 70% to 80% found just once. The sequence came from a middle-aged woman in good health. Some clones in this sample may be carry-over from other donors' samples. The sequenced material came from PBMCs.

Here the CDR3 reads CASSLGDGNTGELFF. CDR3 coding DNA: TGCGCCAGCAGCTTGGGGGATGGGAACACCGGGGAGCTGTTTTTT. This chain links TRBV5-1 with TRBJ2-2; D gene unclear. Trimming stripped 0 bases from V and 1 base from J, with 7 bases between. The V gene's germline CDR1 is SGHRS and CDR2 YFSETQ. The CDR3 extends over 15 amino acids.